A selection of T cell receptor beta chains follows, all from one sample in a study of T cells in Graves' hyperthyroidism and ophthalmopathy. Each CDR3 protein is one row after TCRdb ran MiXCR on the multiplex PCR reads. This sample has over 45,000 distinct CDR3 sequences; 40% to 55% occur once, and the top ten carry roughly an eighth. The sequenced sample consisted of blood. The source is a woman aged 25-40 years with Graves' ophthalmopathy. The CDR3 runs from the conserved cysteine through the conserved F or W. A D gene is named only where the DNA matches it firmly. Not every row has a clone size; where given, it reads once, few, many or a size class.

CDR3 DNA,CDR3 protein,V gene,D gene,clone size,J gene
TGTGCCAGCAGCTCAGGGGACAGGGTTAGTTACGGGCAGTACTTC,CASSSGDRVSYGQYF,TRBV11-2,TRBD1,-,TRBJ2-7
TGTGCCACCGGATCTTCCGACAGGGAACTGAATGAGCAGTTCTTC,CATGSSDRELNEQFF,TRBV24-1,TRBD1,-,TRBJ2-1
TGTGCCATCAGTGAGGCTCTAGCGGGGGGGCTTGGTAGAGATACGCAGTATTTT,CAISEALAGGLGRDTQYF,TRBV10-3,TRBD2,-,TRBJ2-3
TGTGCCAGCAGACGTGACACAGGGATCACTGAAGCTTTCTTT,CASRRDTGITEAFF,TRBV6-6,-,many,TRBJ1-1
TGTGCCAGCAGCCAAGGGGGACGCGAGCTGTACTTC,CASSQGGRELYF,TRBV4-2,-,once,TRBJ2-7
TGCAGTGCTACGATAGCGGGAGAGCAGTACTTC,CSATIAGEQYF,TRBV20-1,TRBD2,many,TRBJ2-7
TGTGCCAGCAGTGAAGGTCCGGGTATGGGTCAGCCCCAGCATTTT,CASSEGPGMGQPQHF,TRBV6-1,-,many,TRBJ1-5
TGTGCCAGTAGTACGCAAGTGGGTCCCCAGCATTTT,CASSTQVGPQHF,TRBV19,-,many,TRBJ1-5
TGCGCCAACAGCCTCAGACAGAGGGCCTATGAGCAGTTCTTC,CANSLRQRAYEQFF,TRBV5-1,-,-,TRBJ2-1
TGTGCCAGCAGCGTAGGGGTAAGGGCTGCTGGAAACACTGAAGCTTTCTTT,CASSVGVRAAGNTEAFF,TRBV9,-,once,TRBJ1-1
TGTGCCAGCAGCGTACCTCCGCCGCGGGAGATCGGAGAGACTGAAGCTTTCTTT,CASSVPPPREIGETEAFF,TRBV7-9,-,-,TRBJ1-1
TGTGCCAGCATCGGGACTCACCAAGAGACCCAGTACTTC,CASIGTHQETQYF,TRBV11-2,-,-,TRBJ2-5
TGTGCCACCAGTGGCTCCAGCGGGAGTGACGAGCAGTACTTC,CATSGSSGSDEQYF,TRBV24-1,TRBD2,medium-sized,TRBJ2-7
TGCAGTGCATCCTCTCTGGGCGAAGCTCTCTTT,CSASSLGEALF,TRBV20-1,-,-,TRBJ1-1
TGTGCCAGCAGCTTGGCTCAACTAGTGGGAGGAGTGGCGGGGACCCAGTACTTC,CASSLAQLVGGVAGTQYF,TRBV5-4,-,-,TRBJ2-5
TGTGCCAGCAAATTCCTGGACGGAAATGGCGAAAAACTGTTTTTT,CASKFLDGNGEKLFF,TRBV27,-,-,TRBJ1-4
TGTGCCACCAGTGCCACGGGGAATCAGCCCCAGTACTTC,CATSATGNQPQYF,TRBV24-1,-,once,TRBJ2-5